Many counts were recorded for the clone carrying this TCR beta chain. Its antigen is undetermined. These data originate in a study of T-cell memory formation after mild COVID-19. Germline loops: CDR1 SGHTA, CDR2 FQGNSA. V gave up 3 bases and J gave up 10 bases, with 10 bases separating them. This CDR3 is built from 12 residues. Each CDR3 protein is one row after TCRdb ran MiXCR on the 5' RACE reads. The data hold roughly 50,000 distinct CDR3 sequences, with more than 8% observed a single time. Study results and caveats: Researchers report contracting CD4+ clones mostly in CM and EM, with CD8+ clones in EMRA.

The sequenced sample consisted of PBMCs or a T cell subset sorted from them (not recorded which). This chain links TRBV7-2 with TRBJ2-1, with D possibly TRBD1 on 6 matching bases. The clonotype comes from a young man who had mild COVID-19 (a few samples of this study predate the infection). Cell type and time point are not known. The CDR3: CASSFWGREQFF. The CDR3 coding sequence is TGTGCCAGCAGCTTCTGGGGGCGCGAGCAGTTCTTC.